This T cell receptor (beta chain) was captured in a study of blood T cell repertoires in COVID-19 (TCRdb year 2020). About the full investigation: The collaborator samples originated in the United States, Italy and Spain and spanned the acute and convalescent phases of COVID-19. The repertoires were made available in a free public database intended to serve as a resource for research on the immune response to SARS-CoV-2. HLA class I and class II types, where available, came from metadata supplied by the sample provider rather than from assay-based typing. Samples were obtained from the ongoing ImmuneRACE study (first 160 participants) and from over 1,000 subjects provided by 6 global collaborators. The material from the prospective study consisted of cDNA or gDNA derived from T cells, B-cell-depleted T cells, or PBMCs. A de-identified subject ID, COVID-19 status, age in years and sex were almost always included in the sample metadata. Subjects who had been exposed to COVID-19, were actively infected with it, or had recovered from it provided the deeply sampled blood TCRbeta repertoires that made up the dataset. Overall study results and their limits: How much clinical and demographic metadata was included differed by source and by participant, and the metadata was provided uncurated.

TCRbeta CDR3 regions were amplified from genomic DNA using the immunoSEQ Assay, a bias-controlled multiplex PCR. The paper's data handling went like this. Nucleated cell counts per sample were estimated from amplification of reference gene primers within the assay. Sequence reads were collapsed and filtered to measure the absolute abundance of every unique TCRbeta CDR3 rearrangement. Productive Simpson clonality was computed per sample as the square root of Simpson's diversity index over productive rearrangements. TCRdb provides this immuneACCESS table in a form limited to in-frame rearrangements. Some clones are lacking; in checked studies, under half of them reflect an unresolved V gene, and why the rest are absent is not known. V, J and clone size are those of that table, while D and trimming were read from the DNA. A total of about 180,000 clones appear in this sample, roughly 85% of them only once. The ten top clones hold about 8.6% of the sample.

The germline V gene supplies CDR1 SGHVS and CDR2 FNYEAQ. Measured from the cysteine to the phenylalanine, the CDR3 is 14 residues long. Of the read, only the CDR3 DNA is kept; its 42 bases are in frame from base 1. Trimming at the junction amounts to 5 bases on V and 5 bases on J, and the germline ends lie 15 bases apart. As for this clone: What antigen it recognizes has not been identified. One base away there is no much larger clone; base qualities are not given.

Whole blood was collected in K2EDTA tubes by collaborating institutions according to the institutions' own protocols. For TCRbeta analysis, collaborators shipped samples as frozen whole blood, isolated PBMCs, or DNA extracted from either of those sample types. Rearrangement joined TRBV7-6 to TRBJ2-5; a tentative D call is TRBD2 (6 bases match). The sequence came from a man in his forties or fifties with active or convalescent COVID-19. What was sequenced was peripheral blood. CDR3 protein: CASSPTWGDETQYF. The DNA reads TGTGCCAGCAGCCCCACCTGGGGGGATGAGACCCAGTACTTC.